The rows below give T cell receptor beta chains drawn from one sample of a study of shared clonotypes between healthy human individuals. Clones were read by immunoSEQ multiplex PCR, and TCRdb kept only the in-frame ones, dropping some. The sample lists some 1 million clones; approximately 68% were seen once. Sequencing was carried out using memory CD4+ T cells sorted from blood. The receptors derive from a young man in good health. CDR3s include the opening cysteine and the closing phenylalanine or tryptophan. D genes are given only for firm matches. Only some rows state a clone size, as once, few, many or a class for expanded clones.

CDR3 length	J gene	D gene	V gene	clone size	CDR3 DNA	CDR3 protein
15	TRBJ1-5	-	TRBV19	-	TGTGCCAGTAGAAGGGACGGACAGTACAATCAGCCCCAGCATTTT	CASRRDGQYNQPQHF
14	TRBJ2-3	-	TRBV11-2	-	TGTGCCAGCAGCTTAGCGGGAGAGGGAGATACGCAGTATTTT	CASSLAGEGDTQYF
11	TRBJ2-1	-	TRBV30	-	TGTGCCTGGAGCCCCGACAATGAGCAGTTCTTC	CAWSPDNEQFF
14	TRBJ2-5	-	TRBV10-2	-	TGCGCCAGCAGTGAGCAGGGGCCCTCGCAGACCCAGTACTTC	CASSEQGPSQTQYF
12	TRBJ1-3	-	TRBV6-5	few	TGTGCCAGCAGTTCCAGGGGAAACACCATATATTTT	CASSSRGNTIYF
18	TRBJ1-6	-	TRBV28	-	TGTGCCAGCAATTCTGGCCGGGGGGGGTCTACCTATAATTCACCCCTCCACTTT	CASNSGRGGSTYNSPLHF
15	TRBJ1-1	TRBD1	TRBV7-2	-	TGTGCCAGCAGCGCCCGACAGGGGAGGGGCACTGAAGCTTTCTTT	CASSARQGRGTEAFF
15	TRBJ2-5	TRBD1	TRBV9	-	TGTGCCAGCAGCGCTTGGACAGGGGTCGTGCAGACCCAGTACTTC	CASSAWTGVVQTQYF
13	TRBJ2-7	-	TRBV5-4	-	TGTGCCAGCAGCTTGGCCTCTGGATACGAGCAGTACTTC	CASSLASGYEQYF
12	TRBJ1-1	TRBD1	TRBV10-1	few	TGCGCCAGCAGAGGGGACAGGGGACGGGCTTTCTTT	CASRGDRGRAFF
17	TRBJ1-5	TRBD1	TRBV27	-	TGTGCCAGCAGTAAGGGGGCAAGTTACTATAGCAATCAGCCCCAGCATTTT	CASSKGASYYSNQPQHF
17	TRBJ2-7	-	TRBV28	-	TGTGCCAGCAGTCTTGGGGCCAAAATAGGGGTGTTATACGAGCAGTACTTC	CASSLGAKIGVLYEQYF
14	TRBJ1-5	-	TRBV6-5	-	TGTGCCAGCAGTTACGGGCAGGGAAGTCAGCCCCAGCATTTT	CASSYGQGSQPQHF
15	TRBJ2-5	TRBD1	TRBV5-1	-	TGCGCCAGCAGCGTCGGGACAGTTGATGGGGAGACCCAGTACTTC	CASSVGTVDGETQYF
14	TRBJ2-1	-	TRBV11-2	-	TGTGCCAGCAGCTTAGTAATGGGGCAAGATGAGCAGTTCTTC	CASSLVMGQDEQFF
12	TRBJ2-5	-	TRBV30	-	TGTGCCTGGAGTCTATCAGGGGAGACCCAGTACTTC	CAWSLSGETQYF
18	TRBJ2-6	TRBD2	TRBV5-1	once	TGCGCCAGCAGCCCGGGGGTTAGCGGGAGTGGTGGGGCCAACGTCCTGACTTTC	CASSPGVSGSGGANVLTF
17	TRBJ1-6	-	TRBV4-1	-	TGCGCCAGCAGCCGAGGTGAGGGCAAGGGGCCGAATTCACCCCTCCACTTT	CASSRGEGKGPNSPLHF
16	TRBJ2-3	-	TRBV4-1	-	TGCGCCAGCAGCCAGACCGGGACTGAGGGCACAGATACGCAGTATTTT	CASSQTGTEGTDTQYF
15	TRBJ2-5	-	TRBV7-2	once	TGTGCCAGCAGCTTAGGGTACAGGGCGTCGGAGACCCAGTACTTC	CASSLGYRASETQYF
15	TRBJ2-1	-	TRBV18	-	TGTGCCAGCTCACCAACGGTGATCTCCCTCAATGAGCAGTTCTTC	CASSPTVISLNEQFF
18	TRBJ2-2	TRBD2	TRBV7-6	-	TGTGCCAGCAGCTTAGGTCGGAAAGCGGGGGAGCCGACCGGGGAGCTGTTTTTT	CASSLGRKAGEPTGELFF
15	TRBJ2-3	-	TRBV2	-	TGTGCCAGCAGTGAAAACGTGGGACCCCCAGATACGCAGTATTTT	CASSENVGPPDTQYF
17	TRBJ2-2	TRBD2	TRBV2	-	TGTGCCAGCAGTGAACCCCAGGGGCGGGGGGCCGCCGGGGAGCTGTTTTTT	CASSEPQGRGAAGELFF
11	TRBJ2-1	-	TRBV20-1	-	TGCAGTGCTGGGGTGGGGGGCCCTCAGTTCTTC	CSAGVGGPQFF
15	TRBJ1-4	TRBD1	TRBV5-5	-	TGTGCCAGCAGCCGTAGACGGGACAGGGCGGAAAAACTGTTTTTT	CASSRRRDRAEKLFF
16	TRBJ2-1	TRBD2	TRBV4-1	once	TGCGCCAGCAGCCAAGGGCTAGCGGGAGATGACAATGAGCAGTTCTTC	CASSQGLAGDDNEQFF
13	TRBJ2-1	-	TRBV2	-	TGTGCCAGCAGTGAAGGGAACTACAATGAGCAGTTCTTC	CASSEGNYNEQFF
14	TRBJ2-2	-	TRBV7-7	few	TGTGCTAGCAGCCAAGGCCCGAACACCGGGGAGCTGTTTTTT	CASSQGPNTGELFF
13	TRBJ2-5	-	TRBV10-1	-	TGCGCCAGCAGTAGGACAGTACAAGAGACCCAGTACTTC	CASSRTVQETQYF
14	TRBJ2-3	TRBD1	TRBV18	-	TGTGCCAGCTCCCTGGGACAGGCACAAGATACGCAGTATTTT	CASSLGQAQDTQYF
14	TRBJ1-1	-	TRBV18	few	TGTGCCAGCTCACCTAACGGAATGAACACTGAAGCTTTCTTT	CASSPNGMNTEAFF